These 7 T cell receptor beta chains share one sample of origin, sequenced in a study of cytomegalovirus exposure and HLA in healthy donors. 13 Jbeta primers and 60 Vbeta primers were used for the PCR. Sequenced by immunoSEQ multiplex PCR; TCRdb stores in-frame clones only, minus some. In the table there are 130,000 or so clones, 50% to 75% of which are singletons. Specimen: PBMCs. The receptors here all came from a woman in her forties in good health and CMV-seropositive.

This chain uses TRBV7-8 with TRBJ2-3; D gene ambiguous. The CDR3 is 14 amino acids. Germline V CDR1 and CDR2: SGHVS, FQNEAQ. V was shortened by 3 bases and J by 2 bases, with 9 bases between the two germline ends. The CDR3 nucleotides read TGTGCCAGCAGCTTCCTGGAGAACACAGATACGCAGTATTTT. The encoded protein is CASSFLENTDTQYF.

The chain recombines TRBV28 with TRBJ1-4; D perhaps matches TRBD1 (6 bases). This CDR3 has 14 residues. Trimming pared 4 bases from V and 4 bases from J, leaving 10 bases between. The germline CDR1 and CDR2 sequences are MDHEN and SYDVKM. CDR3 nucleotide sequence: TGTGCCAGCAGTTCCGGGACACTTAATGAAAAACTGTTTTTT. It yields the protein CASSSGTLNEKLFF.

The CDR3 loop reads CSVGRVRAGPDTQYF. CDR3 DNA: TGCAGCGTTGGCCGGGTGAGGGCCGGGCCAGATACGCAGTATTTT. J is TRBJ2-3 and V is TRBV29-1, with D possibly TRBD2 on 5 matching bases. Looked up from germline, CDR1 is SQVTM and CDR2 is ANQGSEA. CDR3 length: 15 amino acids. Trimming removed 4 bases from V and 4 bases from J, with 18 bases in between.

The chain has TRBV28 and TRBJ1-5, with TRBD1 matching 7 bases. Losses at the gene ends were 6 bases for V and 6 bases for J; bases not matched to a gene: 20. The CDR3 runs to 18 residues. Germline lookup yields CDR1 MDHEN and CDR2 SYDVKM. The CDR3 region has the DNA TGTGCCAGCAGATCTACGTGGGGACAGACTTCGTCCGGTCAGCCCCAGCATTTT. Translating it yields CASRSTWGQTSSGQPQHF.

The chain employs TRBV6-5 and TRBJ2-1; weak D call: TRBD2 (6 bases). This CDR3 has 15 residues. V lost 2 bases to trimming and J lost 7 bases, with 15 bases between them. Looked up from germline, CDR1 is MNHEY and CDR2 is SVGAGI. The DNA for the CDR3 is TGTGCCAGCAGTTACGGCGGGGCTCCACAGAATGAGCAGTTCTTC. This codes for CASSYGGAPQNEQFF.

CDR3 region: CASSPREGSVHEQYF. CDR3 DNA sequence: TGTGCCAGCAGCCCCCGGGAGGGGTCCGTCCACGAGCAGTACTTC. The rearrangement links TRBV11-3 to TRBJ2-7; 8 positions agree with TRBD2. The CDR3 is made up of 15 amino acids. Germline-derived CDR1 and CDR2 are SGHNT and YENEEA. Germline trimming cut 5 bases from V and 5 bases from J; bases unmatched to any gene: 11.

In this sample, this clone turned up once. The rearrangement uses TRBV9 and TRBJ2-7; D not certain. Trimming removed 3 bases from V and 9 bases from J, with 16 bases in between. Germline V gene lookup returns CDR1 SGDLS and CDR2 YYNGEE. This CDR3 is 13 amino acids long. Here the CDR3 DNA reads TGTGCCAGCAGCGCCGCTACAGACGCCCGGCAGTACTTC. It codes for CASSAATDARQYF.